The sample holds one count of the clone carrying this T cell receptor (beta chain). The antigen remains unidentified. The record originates from a study of T cell responses to AZD1222 COVID-19 vaccine. Method: immunoSEQ multiplex PCR; TCRdb's copy keeps in-frame clones and lacks some. Of roughly 97,000 clones in the sample, about 89% are singletons; the top ten hold approximately 7%. Study-wide points: Seropositive at baseline were only six or seven AZD1222 recipients.

Trimming stripped 5 bases from V and 4 bases from J, with 5 bases between. Germline V gene data show CDR1 as SGHTA and CDR2 as FQGTGA. CDR3 length: 11 amino acids. The chain employs TRBV7-3 and TRBJ2-5, with D uncertain. The starting material was peripheral blood, obtained on day 0 of AZD1222 vaccination. This TCR was recovered from an adult in good health. The CDR3 sequence is CASSQGETQYF. DNA of the CDR3: TGTGCCAGCAGCCAAGGAGAGACCCAGTACTTC. Variable domain in full (rest from reference TRBV7-3 and TRBJ2-5): GAGVSQTPSNKVTEKGKYVELRCDPISGHTALYWYRQSLGQGPEFLIYFQGTGAADDSGLPNDRFFAVRPEGSVSTLKIQRTERGDSAVYLCASSQGETQYFGPGTRLLVL.